The 16 T cell receptor beta chains presented below share a single source sample, sequenced in a study of blood T cell repertoires in COVID-19. TCRdb keeps only in-frame clones here, not all; method: immunoSEQ multiplex PCR. This sample has some 310,000 clones, with just under 90% found just once. The sequenced sample was PBMCs or T cells enriched from blood (not recorded which). The receptor set was obtained from a young woman who had recovered from COVID-19.

The chain uses TRBV28 and TRBJ1-5, with D possibly matching TRBD1 (6 bases). CDR1 and CDR2 from the germline V gene are MDHEN and SYDVKM. The CDR3 contains 16 residues. Trimming took off 6 bases at V and 0 bases at J, with 15 bases between the two ends. Here the CDR3 reads CASRRTGFYSNQPQHF. DNA of the CDR3: TGTGCCAGCAGACGTACAGGGTTTTATAGCAATCAGCCCCAGCATTTT. Supplemented by reference TRBV28 and TRBJ1-5, the full variable domain reads DVKVTQSSRYLVKRTGEKVFLECVQDMDHENMFWYRQDPGLGLRLIYFSYDVKMKEKGDIPEGYSVSREKKERFSLILESASTNQTSMYLCASRRTGFYSNQPQHFGDGTRLSIL.

V and J are TRBV3-1 (or the pseudogene TRBV3-2) and TRBJ2-7; D ambiguous. Germline-derived CDR1 and CDR2 are LGHDT and YNNKEL (reference sequence). Trimming took 4 bases from V and 0 from J, leaving 10 bases between them. This CDR3 has 14 residues. CDR3 sequence (DNA): TGTGCCAGCAGCCGACGGGTCAGCTCCTACGAGCAGTACTTC. Protein: CASSRRVSSYEQYF.

The chain employs TRBV5-6 and TRBJ1-6; no definite D call. V lost 2 bases and J lost 7, with 7 bases in between. Per the germline V gene, CDR1 is SGHDT and CDR2 is YYEEEE. The CDR3 length is 13 residues. The CDR3 sequence: CASSLGGNSPLHF. For the CDR3, the DNA is TGTGCCAGCAGCTTAGGCGGAAATTCACCCCTCCACTTT.

The chain recombines TRBV27 with TRBJ1-4; TRBD1 is a possible D gene (6 bases). Trimming removed 5 bases at V and 8 bases at J, with 21 bases between. Germline assignment: CDR1 MNHEY and CDR2 SMNVEV (reference sequence). This CDR3 region has 16 residues. The CDR3 DNA reads TGTGCCAGCAGTCTGATGGCGGCGGGGGCGGGGGAAAAACTGTTTTTT. Encoded protein: CASSLMAAGAGEKLFF.

The chain links TRBV3-1 (or the pseudogene TRBV3-2) to TRBJ1-2; weak D call: TRBD1 (6 bases). Trimming removed 3 bases at V and 6 bases at J, with 11 bases between. Germline V lookup: CDR1 LGHDT, CDR2 YNNKEL (reference sequence). CDR3 length: 13 amino acids. This CDR3 reads CASSQGASDGYTF. The DNA of the CDR3 is TGTGCCAGCAGCCAGGGGGCGAGCGATGGCTACACCTTC.

This clone was recorded only once. The CDR3 bases are TGTGCCAGCAGTTACGTCGCGGGAGGGCCTCATAATGAGCAGTTCTTC. It translates to CASSYVAGGPHNEQFF. This sequence joins TRBV6-6 and TRBJ2-1; the match to TRBD2 covers 9 bases. Per the germline V gene, CDR1 is MNHNY and CDR2 is SVGAGI (reference sequence). The CDR3 extends over 16 amino acids. Germline trimming cut 2 bases from V and 7 bases from J; bases unmatched to any gene: 9.

The chain carries TRBV5-4 and TRBJ2-3, with 8 bases aligning to TRBD2. Germline CDR1 is SGHNT and CDR2 is YYREEE (reference sequence). With V trimmed by 1 base and J by 7 bases, 8 bases remained unmatched. This CDR3 region has 15 residues. CDR3 protein: CASSLNLAGENTQYF. The CDR3 DNA is TGTGCCAGCAGCTTGAATCTAGCGGGTGAAAATACGCAGTATTTT.

The chain employs TRBV28 and TRBJ2-5, with TRBD2 matching 12 bases. This CDR3 spans 17 amino acids. Germline assignment: CDR1 MDHEN and CDR2 SYDVKM. V shed 4 bases and J 7 bases; nucleotides not matched to a gene: 13. CDR3 sequence: CASSSMLAGGGTGTQYF. The CDR3 DNA reads as TGTGCCAGCAGTTCAATGCTAGCGGGAGGGGGTACGGGGACCCAGTACTTC.

The chain has TRBV6-5 and TRBJ1-1; the D gene is possibly TRBD1 (5 bases). Germline CDR1 and CDR2: MNHEY and SVGAGI. V lost 5 bases and J lost 5, with 6 bases in between. CDR3 size: 11 residues. In nucleotides, the CDR3 is TGTGCCAGCAGTCAGGGAACTGAAGCTTTCTTT. It yields the protein CASSQGTEAFF.

V usage is TRBV6-6 and J usage is TRBJ2-5, with 7 bases lining up with TRBD2. After removal of 7 bases from V and 5 bases from J, the junction contained 10 bases not matched to a gene. Germline V gene lookup returns CDR1 MNHNY and CDR2 SVGAGI (reference sequence). The CDR3 covers 14 residues. For the CDR3, the DNA is TGTGCCAGCACCCAACTCGGGGGAGGGGAGACCCAGTACTTC. Its protein is CASTQLGGGETQYF.

The chain recombines TRBV6-5 with TRBJ1-4; 9 positions match TRBD1. CDR1 and CDR2 (germline): MNHEY, SVGAGI. The ends lost 5 bases at V and 4 bases at J; junction bases unmatched: 5. The CDR3 loop spans 15 amino acids. The DNA for the CDR3 is TGTGCCAGCAGTATGATGACAGGGGGTAATGAAAAACTGTTTTTT. Translating gives CASSMMTGGNEKLFF.

The DNA for the CDR3 is TGCGCCAGCAGCCAAGACTTGAGGGACTCTCCAGATACGCAGTATTTT. Protein sequence: CASSQDLRDSPDTQYF. The rearrangement links TRBV4-1 to TRBJ2-3, with TRBD2 as a possible D gene (6 bases). Trimming cost V 0 bases and J 4 bases, with 14 bases left between them. The CDR3 is 16 residues long. Germline lookup yields CDR1 MGHRA and CDR2 YSYEKL.

The chain joins TRBV14 to TRBJ2-1; no clear D gene. The CDR3 is 11 amino acids. Per the germline V gene, CDR1 is SGHDN and CDR2 is FVKESK. V lost 4 bases and J 5 bases, leaving 3 bases between the germline ends. The CDR3 spells CASSLNNEQFF. DNA of the CDR3: TGTGCCAGCAGCCTCAACAATGAGCAGTTCTTC.

The rearrangement uses TRBV30 and TRBJ2-7; tentative D call: TRBD1 (6 bases). This CDR3 is 12 amino acids long. Trimming took 5 bases from V and 2 from J, leaving 10 bases between them. Germline lookup yields CDR1 GTSNPN and CDR2 SVGIG (reference sequence). The CDR3 is CAWEGTPYEQYF. The DNA of the CDR3 is TGTGCCTGGGAAGGGACACCCTACGAGCAGTACTTC.

V is TRBV28 and J is TRBJ1-2; tentative D call: TRBD1 (6 bases). The CDR3 runs 18 residues. V was trimmed by 5 bases and J by 4 bases, leaving 26 bases between them. Germline V gives CDR1 MDHEN, CDR2 SYDVKM. The CDR3 sequence: CASSKGGFRGAPGYGYTF. The CDR3 bases are TGTGCCAGCAGTAAGGGTGGGTTTCGGGGGGCGCCTGGCTATGGCTACACCTTC.

This sequence joins TRBV19 and TRBJ2-2; TRBD2 might be the D (6 bases). CDR3 length: 14 residues. Deletions cut 5 bases from V and 10 bases from J, with 17 bases between. Germline V gene data show CDR1 as LNHDA and CDR2 as SQIVND (reference sequence). The CDR3 region has the DNA TGTGCCAGTAGTCCCCGACTAGGATTAGAGGAGCTGTTTTTT. Amino acid sequence: CASSPRLGLEELFF.